This entry lists 3 T cell receptor beta chains sequenced from one sample in a study of cytomegalovirus exposure and HLA in healthy donors. 13 Jbeta primers and 60 Vbeta primers were used for the PCR. Libraries were prepared by immunoSEQ multiplex PCR; TCRdb keeps only in-frame clonotypes and omits some of them. The table records some 140,000 clones, roughly 76% of them present only once. Input material: PBMCs. The receptors here all came from a woman aged 40 to 50 in good health and CMV-seronegative.

This chain links TRBV10-3 with TRBJ2-1, with 10 bases fitting TRBD1. The CDR3 loop spans 16 amino acids. Germline V gene data show CDR1 as ENHRY and CDR2 as SYGVKD. The junction had 7 bases not matched to a gene; V was cut back by 2 bases and J by 6 bases. The CDR3 spells CAISEHRDRGVNEQFF. The CDR3 DNA is TGTGCCATCAGTGAGCACCGGGACAGGGGAGTCAATGAGCAGTTCTTC.

The sample holds one count of this clone. This chain joins TRBV5-6 and TRBJ2-1; TRBD2 is a possible D gene (6 bases). The germline V gene has CDR1 SGHDT and CDR2 YYEEEE. Trimming shortened V by 8 bases and J by 0 bases, and 12 bases separated the two germline ends. The CDR3 is 14 residues long. CDR3 DNA sequence: TGTGCCAGTAATTTGGGGGGCTCCTACAATGAGCAGTTCTTC. Residues: CASNLGGSYNEQFF.

The V call is TRBV4-1, the J call TRBJ2-7, with 12 bases fitting TRBD1. The trim removed 1 base at V and 7 bases at J, leaving 2 bases unmatched. Germline lookup yields CDR1 MGHRA and CDR2 YSYEKL. The CDR3 totals 14 residues. CDR3 loop: CASSQGDRGREQYF. CDR3 in DNA: TGCGCCAGCAGCCAAGGGGACAGGGGGCGAGAGCAGTACTTC.